The 24 T cell receptor beta chains listed next were all sequenced from one sample in a study of neurological immune-mediated disorders (dated by TCRdb to between 2018 and 2021). Receptors were amplified or captured by 5' RACE. The reads were generated on an Illumina HiSeq 2500. TCRdb passed the public sequencing reads through fastp at Q25 and MiXCR, retaining productive beta sequences. Merged by CDR3 protein, the rows form single entries marked with the most common genes and DNA. In this sample the table shows 25,000 to 30,000 distinct CDR3 sequences, less than 8.5% of which occur a single time. The ten largest clones take up 9% of the sample. Sequences were obtained from PBMCs. The receptor source for this set is a woman aged 50 to 65 in good health.

This clonotype was seen repeatedly, ten times or more. The chain is built from TRBV11-2 and TRBJ2-1; TRBD2 matches 7 bases. The junction had 6 bases not matched to a gene; V was cut back by 1 base and J by 6 bases. The CDR3 runs to 15 residues. The germline V gene encodes CDR1 SGHAT and CDR2 FQNNGV. The CDR3 DNA reads as TGTGCCAGCAGCTTAGGAGCGGGGAGTCTCAATGAGCAGTTCTTC. This encodes CASSLGAGSLNEQFF.

V and J are TRBV12-3 or TRBV12-4 and TRBJ2-7; 7 bases map to TRBD2. The junction had 3 bases not matched to a gene; V was cut back by 5 bases and J by 2 bases. This CDR3 spans 13 amino acids. CDR3 amino acids: CASSLGTTYEQYF. The CDR3 region has the DNA TGTGCCAGCAGTCTCGGGACTACCTACGAGCAGTACTTC.

This clonotype was counted ten times or more. The CDR3 is CSVGVGSGNQPQHF. The DNA for the CDR3 is TGCAGCGTTGGGGTAGGGAGTGGCAATCAGCCCCAGCATTTT. The V call is TRBV29-1, the J call TRBJ1-5; D is unresolved. The CDR3 spans 14 residues. With 4 bases removed from V and 2 bases from J, the gap between germline ends came to 12 bases. Germline V gives CDR1 SQVTM, CDR2 ANQGSEA.

This clonotype came up many times. The chain carries TRBV7-2 and TRBJ1-1; no clear D gene. Germline V lookup: CDR1 SGHTA, CDR2 FQGNSA. The CDR3 has 12 residues. V was clipped by 2 bases and J by 6 bases, with 7 bases between them. This CDR3 reads CASSLINSEAFF. Written as DNA, the CDR3 is TGTGCCAGCAGCTTAATTAATTCTGAAGCTTTCTTT.

This rearrangement joins TRBV15 to TRBJ2-1; 7 positions agree with TRBD1. The germline V gene has CDR1 LNHNV and CDR2 YYDKDF (reference sequence). The CDR3 is 14 residues long. V lost 3 bases, J lost 9 bases, and 8 bases stayed unmatched. CDR3 residues: CATSSQNRGSEQFF. The CDR3 bases are TGTGCCACCAGCAGCCAAAACAGGGGTAGTGAGCAGTTCTTC.

This clonotype was seen ten or more times. This chain links TRBV5-1 with TRBJ2-2; D unresolved. Germline CDR1 SGHRS, CDR2 YFSETQ. This CDR3 spans 15 amino acids. V was trimmed by 5 bases and J by 3 bases, leaving 14 bases between them. DNA of the CDR3: TGCGCCAGCAGTCATGTCGTCGCGGACACCGGGGAGCTGTTTTTT. Translation: CASSHVVADTGELFF.

This clonotype showed up many times. This chain connects TRBV7-2 to TRBJ1-4; TRBD1 might be the D (5 bases). Between the trimmed V and J ends, which lost 1 base and 7 bases, there was a span of 10 bases. The CDR3 is made up of 14 amino acids. Germline assignment: CDR1 SGHTA and CDR2 FQGNSA. CDR3 in DNA: TGTGCCAGCAGCTTAGGGGGCGCGAGTGAAAAACTGTTTTTT. This gives the protein CASSLGGASEKLFF.

This clonotype has ten or more counts. The chain combines TRBV20-1 with TRBJ2-2; D may be TRBD1 (5 bases). Deletions cut 1 base from V and 8 bases from J, with 14 bases between. This CDR3 comprises 14 residues. Germline V CDR1 and CDR2: DFQATT, SNEGSKA (reference sequence). The CDR3 spells CSARVQGQGGELFF. The CDR3 bases are TGCAGTGCTAGAGTTCAGGGCCAGGGTGGGGAGCTGTTTTTT.

This clonotype came up many times. V usage is TRBV20-1 and J usage is TRBJ1-1, with D uncertain. V lost 0 bases, J lost 3 bases, and 14 bases lay in between. CDR3 length equals 15 residues. CDR1 DFQATT and CDR2 SNEGSKA come from the germline V gene (reference sequence). This CDR3 reads CSARDPRTSHTEAFF. CDR3 nucleotide sequence: TGCAGTGCTAGAGATCCCCGGACCTCCCACACTGAAGCTTTCTTT.

This clonotype came up many times. This chain links TRBV27 with TRBJ2-6, with 7 nucleotides matching TRBD2. J gave up 0 bases and V 8 bases, and 7 bases lay outside the gene matches. The CDR3 is made up of 16 amino acids. Per the germline V gene, CDR1 is MNHEY and CDR2 is SMNVEV (reference sequence). The CDR3 sequence: CASGLGGYSGANVLTF. DNA of the CDR3: TGTGCCAGCGGCCTCGGGGGGTACTCTGGGGCCAACGTCCTGACTTTC.

This clonotype showed up many times. The chain is built from TRBV20-1 and TRBJ1-5, with 8 bases that match TRBD1. The germline CDR1 and CDR2 sequences are DFQATT and SNEGSKA (reference sequence). After removal of 4 bases from V and 3 bases from J, the junction contained 5 bases not matched to a gene. The CDR3 covers 14 residues. CDR3 loop: CSATRQGINQPQHF. Here the CDR3 DNA reads TGCAGTGCTACCAGACAGGGGATCAATCAGCCCCAGCATTTT.

This clonotype has a count of ten or more. V and J are TRBV29-1 and TRBJ2-3, with D perhaps matching TRBD2 (7 bases). Trimming pared 4 bases from V and 6 bases from J, leaving 14 bases between. Germline CDR1 is SQVTM and CDR2 is ANQGSEA. The CDR3 covers 13 residues. The CDR3 bases are TGCAGCGTTGTTCGGGGGGCGGCTGATACGCAGTATTTT. This translates into CSVVRGAADTQYF.

This clonotype was counted at least ten times. This rearrangement joins TRBV4-3 to TRBJ2-7; 8 nucleotides agree with TRBD2. With 3 bases clipped from V and 2 bases from J, the junction kept 9 bases outside the gene matches. The CDR3 is made up of 16 amino acids. Germline CDR1 is LGHNA and CDR2 is YSLEER. This CDR3 reads CASSHRAGVGTYEQYF. The CDR3 DNA reads as TGCGCCAGCAGCCATAGAGCGGGAGTTGGAACCTACGAGCAGTACTTC.

This clonotype was recorded at least ten times. This chain links TRBV29-1 with TRBJ1-1; D unclear. Looked up from germline, CDR1 is SQVTM and CDR2 is ANQGSEA. Trimming pared 5 bases from V and 3 bases from J, leaving 4 bases between. The CDR3 runs to 10 residues. CDR3 in amino acids: CSVMYTEAFF. In DNA form, the CDR3 reads TGCAGCGTTATGTACACTGAAGCTTTCTTT.

The V call is TRBV9, the J call TRBJ2-5; TRBD2 matches at 9 bases. Germline trimming cut 0 bases from V and 4 bases from J; bases unmatched to any gene: 7. The germline gives CDR1 SGDLS, CDR2 YYNGEE. This CDR3 is built from 16 residues. DNA of the CDR3: TGTGCCAGCAGCGTAGTTGGGACTAGCTTTCGAGAGACCCAGTACTTC. It specifies CASSVVGTSFRETQYF.

In this sample, this clonotype turned up many times. The V call is TRBV28, the J call TRBJ1-2, with a weak D call TRBD1 (5 bases). The CDR3 extends over 12 amino acids. Per germline, CDR1 MDHEN and CDR2 SYDVKM. V was clipped by 6 bases and J by 4 bases, with 9 bases between them. The CDR3 bases are TGTGCCAGCAGGGTGACAGCCTATGGCTACACCTTC. This sequence encodes CASRVTAYGYTF.

This clonotype was observed at least ten times. The chain uses TRBV2 and TRBJ1-6; 10 bases are shared with TRBD1. With 5 bases clipped from V and 6 bases from J, the junction kept 4 bases outside the gene matches. Germline loops: CDR1 SNHLY, CDR2 FYNNEI. This CDR3 has 15 amino acids. In DNA form, the CDR3 reads TGTGCCAGCAGTAGAGGGGACAGGGGTAATTCACCCCTCCACTTT. Translated, it gives CASSRGDRGNSPLHF.

Many counts were recorded for this clonotype. The chain's CDR3 is CASSHPRSSYNEQFF. CDR3 DNA sequence: TGTGCCAGCAGTCACCCGCGGAGCTCCTACAATGAGCAGTTCTTC. The chain combines TRBV6-6 with TRBJ2-1; D not resolved. Germline-derived CDR1 and CDR2 are MNHNY and SVGAGI (reference sequence). V was pared by 5 bases and J by 0 bases, with 11 bases between. The CDR3 length is 15 residues.

This clonotype was recorded a few times. The genes are TRBV3-1 and TRBJ2-7; 7 bases map to TRBD2. Germline V lookup: CDR1 LGHDT, CDR2 YNNKEL (reference sequence). The CDR3 loop spans 16 amino acids. J was trimmed by 1 base and V by 5 bases; bases with no gene match: 11. Here the CDR3 DNA reads TGTGCCAGCAGCTCCTCCTTTGGCGGGGGTTCCTACGAGCAGTACTTC. Translation gives CASSSSFGGGSYEQYF.

This clonotype occurred many times. The chain employs TRBV7-2 and TRBJ1-1; D possibly corresponds to TRBD1 (6 bases). This CDR3 comprises 13 residues. Germline V CDR1 and CDR2: SGHTA, FQGNSA. Trimming left V 5 bases short and J 3 bases short, with 10 bases between. CDR3 in amino acids: CASSGGGHTEAFF. In nucleotides, the CDR3 is TGTGCCAGCAGCGGCGGGGGGCACACTGAAGCTTTCTTT.

This clonotype was picked up many times. V is TRBV12-3 or TRBV12-4 and J is TRBJ1-3, with TRBD1 matching 7 bases. Trimming took 7 bases from V and 4 from J; bases not matched to a gene: 10. The CDR3 consists of 15 residues. The CDR3 DNA reads TGTGCCAGCACCGCGGAGGGGGCGCGGGGAAACACCATATATTTT. Its protein is CASTAEGARGNTIYF.

The chain joins TRBV6-5 to TRBJ2-2; 8 bases line up with TRBD1. Losses at the gene ends were 3 bases for V and 4 bases for J; bases not matched to a gene: 7. Germline CDR1 is MNHEY and CDR2 is SVGAGI. The CDR3 spans 16 residues. The CDR3 DNA sequence: TGTGCCAGCAGTTATGGGACAGGAGTTACCACCGGGGAGCTGTTTTTT. It translates to CASSYGTGVTTGELFF.

This clonotype was detected ten times or more. The genes are TRBV5-1 and TRBJ2-1; TRBD1 aligns across 9 bases. The ends lost 1 base at V and 13 bases at J; junction bases unmatched: 12. This CDR3 has 15 residues. Germline V gene sequence: CDR1 SGHRS, CDR2 YFSETQ. The CDR3 DNA reads as TGCGCCAGCAGCTTGTTGGAACCGGGACAGGGCAGTCAGTTCTTC. Amino acids: CASSLLEPGQGSQFF.

This clonotype was seen repeatedly, ten times or more. The gene calls are TRBV7-2 and TRBJ2-7, with D unclear. CDR3 length equals 14 residues. The germline CDR1 and CDR2 sequences are SGHTA and FQGNSA. The V and J ends lost 5 bases and 6 bases respectively, with 17 bases between them. CDR3 protein: CASSPGYRKGEQYF. In DNA, the CDR3 is TGTGCCAGCAGCCCGGGCTATAGAAAGGGCGAGCAGTACTTC.